Listed below are T cell receptor beta chains from one sample, sequenced in a study of cytomegalovirus exposure and HLA in healthy donors. The repertoire was sequenced with immunoSEQ multiplex PCR; TCRdb's copy has only in-frame clones and lacks some. This repertoire shows approximately 300,000 clones, about 85% found once; its top ten account for approximately 1.1%. The material sequenced was PBMCs. Receptors were obtained from a woman in her twenties or thirties in good health and CMV-seropositive. The CDR3 runs from the conserved cysteine through the conserved F or W. The D gene is left open where the match is weak. Some rows mark clone size as missing; the rest say once, few, many or name a class of expanded clone.

TRBD1 TRBJ1-1 TRBV2 NA CASSITGEAFF TGTGCCAGCAGCATAACAGGGGAGGCTTTCTTT
NA TRBJ1-4 TRBV5-1 NA CASSSGPINEKLFF TGCGCCAGCAGCTCGGGACCGATTAATGAAAAACTGTTTTTT
NA TRBJ2-1 TRBV5-4 NA CASSLGGAASYNEQFF TGTGCCAGCAGCTTGGGAGGGGCGGCCTCCTACAATGAGCAGTTCTTC
NA TRBJ2-7 TRBV27 NA CASSLSYSYEQYF TGTGCCAGCAGTTTATCATACAGCTACGAGCAGTACTTC
NA TRBJ2-1 TRBV5-1 NA CASSPTRASYNEQFF TGCGCCAGCAGCCCCACCCGGGCCTCCTACAATGAGCAGTTCTTC
NA TRBJ1-2 TRBV13 NA CASSLEDTRNYGYTF TGTGCCAGCAGCTTAGAGGACACCCGAAACTATGGCTACACCTTC
NA TRBJ1-2 TRBV15 NA CATSNHRADDGYTF TGTGCCACCAGCAATCACAGGGCGGATGATGGCTACACCTTC
NA TRBJ1-5 TRBV2 few CASSWDPNQPQHF TGTGCCAGCAGTTGGGACCCAAATCAGCCCCAGCATTTT
NA TRBJ2-2 TRBV27 once CASSFVIGTGELFF TGTGCCAGCAGTTTCGTCATCGGGACCGGGGAGCTGTTTTTT
NA TRBJ2-7 TRBV2 few CASGALEQYF TGTGCCAGCGGAGCACTCGAGCAGTACTTC
NA TRBJ1-4 TRBV27 NA CASSLDGGFEKLFF TGTGCCAGCAGTTTAGACGGGGGGTTCGAAAAACTGTTTTTT
TRBD1 TRBJ1-2 TRBV23-1 NA CASRSHGRGLSGYTF TGCGCCAGCAGATCTCATGGCAGGGGGCTAAGTGGCTACACCTTC
TRBD1 TRBJ2-2 TRBV5-4 NA CASSIQGTGELFF TGTGCCAGCAGCATACAGGGGACCGGGGAGCTGTTTTTT
NA TRBJ2-7 TRBV21-1 NA CASSNQVLGQHYEQYF TGTGCCAGCAGCAATCAGGTCCTCGGACAACACTACGAGCAGTACTTC
NA TRBJ1-2 TRBV7-2 NA CASSKGLNYGYTF TGTGCCAGCAGCAAGGGGTTGAACTATGGCTACACCTTC
NA TRBJ2-1 TRBV2 NA CASTRRGGADNEQFF TGTGCCAGCACCCGACGTGGGGGGGCGGACAATGAGCAGTTCTTC
TRBD1 TRBJ2-7 TRBV27 NA CATEDRTSYEQYF TGTGCCACAGAGGACAGGACCTCCTACGAGCAGTACTTC
NA TRBJ1-1 TRBV20-1 NA CSATKGEAFF TGCAGTGCTACCAAGGGTGAAGCTTTCTTT
NA TRBJ2-2 TRBV11-2 NA CASSFRKGLRNTGELFF TGTGCCAGCAGCTTCCGAAAGGGGCTACGTAACACCGGGGAGCTGTTTTTT
NA TRBJ1-3 TRBV4-3 NA CASSQASVSGNTIYF TGCGCCAGCAGCCAGGCCTCGGTATCTGGAAACACCATATATTTT
TRBD1 TRBJ1-1 TRBV5-6 once CASSLPDRGTEAFF TGTGCCAGCAGCTTACCGGACAGGGGCACTGAAGCTTTCTTT
TRBD1 TRBJ2-5 TRBV5-6 NA CASSLPGQGYQETQYF TGTGCCAGCAGCTTGCCAGGACAGGGGTACCAAGAGACCCAGTACTTC
NA TRBJ1-2 TRBV6-6 NA CASSYGQFGYTF TGTGCCAGCAGTTACGGACAGTTTGGCTACACCTTC
NA TRBJ2-3 TRBV28 once CASSLGASANTDTQYF TGTGCCAGCAGTTTAGGGGCTAGCGCGAACACAGATACGCAGTATTTT
NA TRBJ2-1 TRBV4-3 once CASSQARVTYNEQFF TGCGCCAGCAGCCAAGCGAGGGTTACCTACAATGAGCAGTTCTTC
TRBD1 TRBJ2-7 TRBV18 NA CASSLSQSGTGSYEQYF TGTGCCAGCTCACTCAGTCAATCCGGGACAGGATCCTACGAGCAGTACTTC
NA TRBJ2-3 TRBV18 once CASSSPSGLTDTQYF TGTGCCAGCTCATCCCCATCGGGTCTCACAGATACGCAGTATTTT
TRBD1 TRBJ2-7 TRBV28 NA CAIEDRSSYEQYF TGTGCCATCGAGGACAGGTCCTCCTACGAGCAGTACTTC
NA TRBJ1-3 TRBV27 NA CASSQGYTIYF TGTGCCAGCAGTCAGGGGTACACCATATATTTT
TRBD2 TRBJ2-7 TRBV29-1 NA CSVVGTGTSGNRGSYEQYF TGCAGCGTTGTGGGGACCGGGACTAGCGGGAACCGGGGCTCCTACGAGCAGTACTTC
NA TRBJ2-5 TRBV5-1 NA CASSLSETQYF TGCGCCAGCAGCTTGTCTGAGACCCAGTACTTC
NA TRBJ2-2 TRBV7-3 NA CASSSRGPNTGELFF TGTGCCAGCAGCTCTAGGGGCCCGAACACCGGGGAGCTGTTTTTT
NA TRBJ2-3 TRBV30 NA CAWSLTSDTQYF TGTGCCTGGAGTTTGACATCAGATACGCAGTATTTT
TRBD1 TRBJ2-7 TRBV6-5 once CASSSDRGLSEQYF TGTGCCAGCAGTTCGGACAGGGGATTGAGTGAGCAGTACTTC
TRBD2 TRBJ2-1 TRBV6-5 NA CASGLAGVTYNEQFF TGTGCCAGCGGACTAGCGGGAGTGACCTACAATGAGCAGTTCTTC
NA TRBJ2-1 TRBV29-1 NA CSVGGGLGGEQFF TGCAGCGTTGGCGGGGGCCTCGGGGGTGAGCAGTTCTTC
TRBD2 TRBJ2-3 TRBV13 NA CASSKGTSGRDTQYF TGTGCCAGCAGCAAGGGGACTAGCGGGAGGGATACGCAGTATTTT
NA TRBJ2-1 TRBV11-3 NA CASSSGSLPYNEQFF TGTGCCAGCAGCTCCGGGAGCCTACCTTACAATGAGCAGTTCTTC
NA TRBJ2-2 TRBV30 few CAWSVKRGNTGELFF TGTGCCTGGAGTGTTAAGAGGGGGAACACCGGGGAGCTGTTTTTT
NA TRBJ1-2 TRBV6-1 NA CASSESQAVNYGYTF TGTGCCAGCAGTGAATCTCAGGCCGTAAACTATGGCTACACCTTC
TRBD1 TRBJ2-7 TRBV28 NA CASSLIKGQGAGEQYF TGTGCCAGCAGTTTAATTAAGGGACAGGGGGCGGGCGAGCAGTACTTC